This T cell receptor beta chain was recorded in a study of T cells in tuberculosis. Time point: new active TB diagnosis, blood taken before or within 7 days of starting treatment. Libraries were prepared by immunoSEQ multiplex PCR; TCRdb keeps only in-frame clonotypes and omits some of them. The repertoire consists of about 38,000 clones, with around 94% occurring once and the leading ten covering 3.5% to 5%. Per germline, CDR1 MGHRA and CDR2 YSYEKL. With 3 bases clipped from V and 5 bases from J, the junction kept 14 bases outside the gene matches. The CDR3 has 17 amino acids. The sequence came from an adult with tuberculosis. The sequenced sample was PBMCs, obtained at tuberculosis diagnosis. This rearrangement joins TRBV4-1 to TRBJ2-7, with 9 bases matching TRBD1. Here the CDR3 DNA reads TGCGCCAGCAGCCACCTTATAGGACAGGGGAAGTTCCACGAGCAGTACTTC. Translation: CASSHLIGQGKFHEQYF.